The clone carrying this TCR beta chain has a handful of counts. Its matching antigen is unknown. TCR beta CDR3 regions were amplified from RNA. An initial round of RT-PCR targeting the TCR CDR3 relied on the HTBI primer set. TCRdb processed the multiplex PCR reads anew with MiXCR; each CDR3 protein has one entry. In the table there are 490,000 or so distinct CDR3 sequences, just under 20% of which are singletons. The CDR3 is made up of 15 amino acids. From germline, CDR1 is SGHTA and CDR2 FQGNSA. V dropped 3 bases and J dropped 0 bases, with 10 bases sitting between them. These data originate in a study of T cells in Graves' hyperthyroidism and ophthalmopathy. Overall study: Peripheral blood was secured at the point of initial diagnosis, before any treatment.

Findings and limits, study-wide: The blood repertoire included most of the expanded thyroid clonotypes above 0.001. Stable hyperthyroidism was separated from ophthalmopathy by a model based on 13 V-J features.

This TCR was sampled from a man in his forties with Graves' ophthalmopathy. The sequencing input was blood. This sequence joins TRBV7-2 and TRBJ2-3, with D tentatively TRBD2 (6 bases). CDR3 residues: CASSFRSGSTDTQYF. The CDR3 DNA sequence: TGTGCCAGCAGCTTTCGTAGCGGTAGCACAGATACGCAGTATTTT.